This TCR beta chain was identified in a study of cytomegalovirus exposure and HLA in healthy donors. Germline CDR1 reads SGHTS; CDR2 reads YDEGEE. Trimming stripped 4 bases from V and 2 bases from J, with 12 bases between. The CDR3 has 14 amino acids. Primers included in the PCR were 60 Vbeta and 13 Jbeta primers. Clones were sequenced by immunoSEQ multiplex PCR, and TCRdb holds only the in-frame ones, with some missing. The repertoire holds about 110,000 clones, with over 70% as singletons. The sequencing input was PBMCs. The sequence was obtained from a woman aged 40-49 years in good health and CMV-seronegative. The V gene is TRBV5-8, the J gene TRBJ1-2; D gene uncertain. The CDR3 region has the DNA TGTGCCAGCAGCCTGCCCTGGGCAAACTATGGCTACACCTTC. Protein: CASSLPWANYGYTF.